This T cell receptor beta chain was profiled in a study of CD8+ T cells in alopecia areata. Concerning this clone itself: What it binds is unknown.

RNA, once extracted, was reverse transcribed into cDNA for use as the sequencing template. Clones were read by immunoSEQ multiplex PCR, and TCRdb kept only the in-frame ones, dropping some. This table has about 64,000 clones, about 40% appearing once. The V end was cut by 6 bases, the J end by 6 bases, with 11 bases between. Germline V gene data show CDR1 as MNHNS and CDR2 as SASEGT. The CDR3 spans 13 residues. Researchers took lesional scalp punch biopsies and peripheral blood from people who were alopecia areata patients. Study-level results: Normal skin's resident alphabeta T cells are also sequenced in scalp samples. Between patients, shared TCR sequences were less clear than in mice. This was possibly due in part to HLA diversity in the patient population. Researchers report lesional scalp, most notably alopecia totalis/universalis, outstripped normal scalp in clonality.

This rearrangement joins TRBV6-1 to TRBJ2-2; the D is unclear. The sequence was obtained from a human donor with alopecia areata. Sample: NKG2D-low CD8+ T cells sorted from blood. The CDR3 region has the DNA TGTGCCAGCAGCCCCGGGCCCGCCGGGGAGCTGTTTTTT. As protein: CASSPGPAGELFF.